A single sample gave rise to the 9 T cell receptor beta chains below, sequenced in a study of technical replicates of blood from a handful of donors. Profiling relied on immunoSEQ multiplex PCR, and the TCRdb table lists in-frame clones only, not all of them. The table records tens of thousands of clones, approximately 96% of them present only once. Sequenced material: T cells isolated from PBMCs. These receptors were collected from a human donor in good health.

Only one count was recorded for this clone. The chain recombines TRBV7-3 with TRBJ2-1; D might be TRBD2 (7 bases). In germline, CDR1 is SGHTA, CDR2 FQGTGA. V dropped 3 bases and J dropped 1 base, with 19 bases sitting between them. This CDR3 has 18 residues. The CDR3 sequence: CASSLEVSRGLSYNEQFF. The CDR3 DNA follows: TGTGCCAGCAGCTTGGAGGTGTCGCGGGGGCTTTCCTACAATGAGCAGTTCTTC. The complete variable domain, with remaining parts taken from reference TRBV7-3 and TRBJ2-1, reads GAGVSQTPSNKVTEKGKYVELRCDPISGHTALYWYRQSLGQGPEFLIYFQGTGAADDSGLPNDRFFAVRPEGSVSTLKIQRTERGDSAVYLCASSLEVSRGLSYNEQFFGPGTRLTVL.

DNA for the CDR3: TGCGCCAGCTCTCAAGAGTACGAGCAGTACTTC. Residues: CASSQEYEQYF. V is TRBV5-1 and J is TRBJ2-7; D gene uncertain. The germline V gene encodes CDR1 SGHRS and CDR2 YFSETQ. Trimming shortened V by 7 bases and J by 4 bases, and 9 bases separated the two germline ends. This CDR3 has 11 residues.

The CDR3 is CASSLAIGRGNTEAFF. The CDR3 DNA reads as TGTGCCAGCAGCTTAGCGATCGGCAGGGGGAACACTGAAGCTTTCTTT. The chain links TRBV7-8 to TRBJ1-1, with D perhaps TRBD1 (6 bases). CDR1 is SGHVS, CDR2 FQNEAQ, per germline. The CDR3 is 16 residues long. Trimming removed 0 bases from V and 1 base from J, with 12 bases in between.

The V and J genes are TRBV28 and TRBJ2-7; 11 bases align to TRBD1. V lost 8 bases to trimming and J lost 6 bases; unmatched junction nucleotides: 9. Germline-derived CDR1 and CDR2 are MDHEN and SYDVKM. This CDR3 has 14 amino acids. The CDR3 DNA reads TGTGCCAGCTGGGGACGGACAGGGGGCGCCGAGCAGTACTTC. It codes for CASWGRTGGAEQYF.

This clone was recorded only once. The chain recombines TRBV28 with TRBJ2-3, with 7 bases fitting TRBD2. Losses at the gene ends were 7 bases for V and 4 bases for J; bases not matched to a gene: 14. This CDR3 region has 16 residues. Germline lookup yields CDR1 MDHEN and CDR2 SYDVKM. The CDR3 nucleotides read TGTGCCAGCACCACCGGGCGGCGGGCGGGGGCAGATACGCAGTATTTT. Its translation: CASTTGRRAGADTQYF.

V and J are TRBV2 and TRBJ1-4, with unresolved D. CDR3 length: 14 amino acids. The germline gives CDR1 SNHLY, CDR2 FYNNEI. Trimming pared 6 bases from V and 6 bases from J, leaving 14 bases between. The CDR3 DNA reads as TGTGCCAGCAGGTCCACGAGCGATTATGAAAAACTGTTTTTT. Its translation is CASRSTSDYEKLFF.

This chain connects TRBV28 to TRBJ2-5, with a tentative D call TRBD1 (6 bases). Germline loops: CDR1 MDHEN, CDR2 SYDVKM. There are 14 residues in the CDR3. Trimming removed 6 bases from V and 2 bases from J, with 13 bases in between. The CDR3 loop is CASRQGTRQETQYF. DNA of the CDR3: TGTGCCAGCAGACAGGGAACAAGACAAGAGACCCAGTACTTC. Using reference TRBV28 and TRBJ2-5 for the parts outside the CDR3, the full variable domain is DVKVTQSSRYLVKRTGEKVFLECVQDMDHENMFWYRQDPGLGLRLIYFSYDVKMKEKGDIPEGYSVSREKKERFSLILESASTNQTSMYLCASRQGTRQETQYFGPGTRLLVL.

The chain joins TRBV28 to TRBJ2-3, with D uncertain. The ends were cut back, 4 bases at V and 2 bases at J, with 19 bases in the middle. CDR1 MDHEN and CDR2 SYDVKM come from the germline V gene. The CDR3 spans 17 residues. The CDR3 DNA is TGTGCCAGCAGTTCCAGCGCCGACTTACCCCACACAGATACGCAGTATTTT. Its translation: CASSSSADLPHTDTQYF.

This chain uses TRBV30 with TRBJ2-1; the match to TRBD2 covers 9 bases. The V segment lost 8 bases and the J segment 8 bases; nucleotides outside the gene matches: 10. This CDR3 spans 13 amino acids. Germline V lookup: CDR1 GTSNPN, CDR2 SVGIG (reference sequence). The CDR3 DNA reads as TGTGCCACGTACGCGGGGGGGTCGTATGAGCAGTTCTTC. This encodes CATYAGGSYEQFF.